This T cell receptor beta chain was recovered during a study of blood T cells in healthy people across ages. Overall study findings and caveats: The fall in TCR beta diversity per million T cells was roughly linear with age.

They isolated at least 7 million PBMCs from each sample. This clonotype was picked up one time. Its antigen remains unknown. Germline V CDR1 and CDR2: MNHEY, SMNVEV (reference sequence). The germline V and J ends were trimmed by 5 bases and 7 bases, with 15 bases remaining between them. This CDR3 is built from 14 residues. Combining a sample-barcoded 5' primer with a J-beta primer mix, a second PCR ran for roughly 6 to 12 cycles. All cDNA molecules were each tagged by a template-switch adaptor with 12 random nucleotides. Via MiXCR, TCRdb re-called the 5' RACE reads, giving one row per CDR3 protein. Here the sample spans fewer than 2 million distinct CDR3 sequences, around 42% being singletons.

This sequence was found in a human donor in good health. Sequencing was done on a sample of blood. The chain combines TRBV27 with TRBJ2-1, with D uncertain. CDR3 nucleotides: TGTGCCAGCAGTGAAAGACCCCTCACTAATGAGCAGTTCTTC. Amino acids: CASSERPLTNEQFF.